This TCR beta chain is from a study of T cell responses to AZD1222 COVID-19 vaccine. The study, taken as a whole, reports: Increases in Spike-specific TCR breadth and depth were seen after two AZD1222 doses. Of spike-specific TCRs, nearly half reportedly target regions left unmutated in variants. There were mostly white British donors and more females than males, and clonal diversity was possibly underestimated.

CDR1 is MNHEY and CDR2 is SVGAGI in the germline V gene. The CDR3 length is 13 residues. The V and J ends lost 3 bases and 6 bases respectively, with 11 bases between them. Using immunoSEQ multiplex PCR, the repertoire was profiled, and TCRdb retains in-frame clones only, with some absent. There are approximately 150,000 clones in the sample; 92% occur only once, and less than 1.3% lies in the top ten. Only one count was recorded for this clone. Its cognate antigen is unknown. The receptor's source is an adult who received the AZD1222 COVID-19 vaccine. This specimen was peripheral blood, taken 28 days after the second AZD1222 dose. This chain joins TRBV6-5 and TRBJ1-2, with unresolved D. The CDR3 nucleotides are TGTGCCAGCAGTTATACAAGGGCCAATGGCTACACCTTC. Its translation: CASSYTRANGYTF.